A selection of T cell receptor beta chains follows, all from one sample in a study of CD8+ T cells in alopecia areata. Only in-frame clones appear in the TCRdb table, and some are missing; sequencing was by immunoSEQ multiplex PCR. The table has 120,000 or so clones, about 61% seen once. The sample comprised CD4+ T cells sorted from blood. Source of these receptors: a human donor in good health. CDR3s include the opening cysteine and the closing phenylalanine or tryptophan. The order of the fields is D gene, V gene, clone size, J gene, CDR3 DNA, CDR3 protein. A D gene is named only where the DNA matches it firmly. For some rows the clone size is stated as once, few or many, or as a class when expanded; others skip it.

>-|TRBV10-2|-|TRBJ1-1
TGCGCCAGCAGCGCCGTGGACACGAACACTGAAGCTTTCTTT
CASSAVDTNTEAFF
>-|TRBV13|-|TRBJ2-2
TGTGCCAGCAGCCTTAAGACATTCGGGGAGCTGTTTTTT
CASSLKTFGELFF
>-|TRBV4-2|-|TRBJ2-7
TGTGCCAGCAGCCAAGATGGAAGCTACGAGCAGTACTTC
CASSQDGSYEQYF
>-|TRBV19|-|TRBJ2-3
TGTGCCAGTAGTATCGGGGATACGCAGTATTTT
CASSIGDTQYF
>TRBD1|TRBV30|few|TRBJ1-2
TGTGCCTGGAGAAGACAGGGAAACTATGGCTACACCTTC
CAWRRQGNYGYTF
>-|TRBV7-9|few|TRBJ1-4
TGTGCCAGCACCGGCAGGGCCATGAGTTCAACTAATGAAAAACTGTTTTTT
CASTGRAMSSTNEKLFF
>-|TRBV7-9|once|TRBJ1-1
TGTGCCAGCAGCTTAAGAGGGATAGGGGACACTGAAGCTTTCTTT
CASSLRGIGDTEAFF
>-|TRBV4-1|-|TRBJ2-1
TGCGCCAGCAGCCAGGCCCTCTCGGGGACGAATGAGCAGTTCTTC
CASSQALSGTNEQFF
>-|TRBV4-1|-|TRBJ2-5
TGCGCCAGCAGCGCTTTCTCGGGGTATGCGGCCCAGACCCAGTACTTC
CASSAFSGYAAQTQYF
>-|TRBV30|-|TRBJ1-5
TGTGCCTGGAGGGGGGGTAGAGATCAGCCCCAGCATTTT
CAWRGGRDQPQHF
>TRBD1|TRBV7-6|few|TRBJ2-5
TGTGCCAGCAGCTTATTAGGACAGGGGGCTATCAAAGAGACCCAGTACTTC
CASSLLGQGAIKETQYF
>TRBD1|TRBV7-9|-|TRBJ1-2
TGTGCCAGCAGCGCCCAGGGAGGGGGCGGCAGCTATGGCTACACCTTC
CASSAQGGGGSYGYTF
>-|TRBV5-1|-|TRBJ1-1
TGCGCCAGCAGCACTTATCAGGGGGAAGCTTTCTTT
CASSTYQGEAFF
>-|TRBV18|few|TRBJ2-5
TGTGCCAGCTCACCATCTGCTTCCGGAGAGACCCAGTACTTC
CASSPSASGETQYF
>-|TRBV5-4|-|TRBJ2-7
TGTGCCAGCAGCTTACAGGGCGAGCAGTACTTC
CASSLQGEQYF
>TRBD1|TRBV12-5|once|TRBJ1-5
TGTGCTACCTCTCCCGGGACAGTATATAGCAATCAGCCCCAGCATTTT
CATSPGTVYSNQPQHF
>-|TRBV29-1|-|TRBJ2-3
TGCAGCGGGGATACTAACACAGATACGCAGTATTTT
CSGDTNTDTQYF
>TRBD2|TRBV7-2|many|TRBJ2-1
TGTGCCAGCAATGAACCGGGGACTAGCGGGGCGCGGGAGCAGTTCTTC
CASNEPGTSGAREQFF
>-|TRBV7-2|few|TRBJ2-1
TGTGCCAGCAGCCCTTTAGTCTCAAGCTCCTACAATGAGCAGTTCTTC
CASSPLVSSSYNEQFF
>-|TRBV6-6|-|TRBJ2-5
TGTGCCAGCAGGCCCCCTGGGTCAGAGACCCAGTACTTC
CASRPPGSETQYF
>TRBD1|TRBV5-1|once|TRBJ2-7
TGCGCCAGCAGCCTTCCCTCCGGGACAGCCTTCTACGAGCAGTACTTC
CASSLPSGTAFYEQYF
>-|TRBV9|-|TRBJ1-2
TGTGCCAGCTGGAGACAAGGCCATGGCTACACCTTC
CASWRQGHGYTF
>-|TRBV29-1|few|TRBJ1-1
TGCAGCGTCCCGGTGGTGCGTGAAGCTTTCTTT
CSVPVVREAFF
>-|TRBV30|-|TRBJ2-2
TGTGCCTGGAGTGTTGGGCGCACCGGGGAGCTGTTTTTT
CAWSVGRTGELFF